The 32 T cell receptor beta chains below all came from one sample that was sequenced in a study of shared clonotypes between healthy human individuals. The protocol was immunoSEQ multiplex PCR, while the TCRdb copy is restricted to in-frame clones and leaves out a portion. Altogether approximately 2.1 million clones are present, approximately 93% being singletons, with the ten largest covering 0.35% to 0.45%. Sequencing input: naive CD4+ T cells from PBMCs. Subset described: CD45RA+ positively selected. The source is a man younger than 30 in good health. Some clones in this sample may be carry-over from other donors' samples.

The rearrangement joins TRBV4-1 to TRBJ2-7; 10 bases match TRBD1. Germline loops: CDR1 MGHRA, CDR2 YSYEKL. The junction had 13 bases not matched to a gene; V was cut back by 2 bases and J by 9 bases. The CDR3 is 16 amino acids. CDR3 residues: CASSQSSGTGVLAQYF. The CDR3 nucleotides read TGCGCCAGCAGCCAATCCTCCGGGACAGGGGTTCTCGCGCAGTACTTC.

This chain joins TRBV5-4 and TRBJ1-5, with D possibly matching TRBD1 (6 bases). Germline assignment: CDR1 SGHNT and CDR2 YYREEE (reference sequence). Trimming removed 0 bases from V and 3 bases from J, with 7 bases in between. The length of the CDR3 is 14 residues. CDR3 loop: CASSLAGVNQPQHF. CDR3 in DNA: TGTGCCAGCAGCTTGGCAGGGGTCAATCAGCCCCAGCATTTT.

V is TRBV11-2 and J is TRBJ2-7; TRBD2 aligns across 13 bases. With 5 bases clipped from V and 5 bases from J, the junction kept 6 bases outside the gene matches. Germline CDR1 SGHAT, CDR2 FQNNGV. The CDR3 is 15 amino acids. The CDR3 protein is CASSPWTSGSDEQYF. CDR3 DNA sequence: TGTGCCAGCAGCCCCTGGACTAGCGGGAGCGACGAGCAGTACTTC.

The chain combines TRBV7-2 with TRBJ1-2; 8 nucleotides align to TRBD1. CDR3 length: 15 residues. CDR1 and CDR2 from the germline V gene are SGHTA and FQGNSA. V was pared by 5 bases and J by 6 bases, with 11 bases of the junction left unmatched. The CDR3 coding sequence is TGTGCCAGCAGCGCGAGAGGACAGGGCGATAATGGCTACACCTTC. Protein: CASSARGQGDNGYTF. Using reference TRBV7-2 and TRBJ1-2 for the parts outside the CDR3, the full variable domain is GAGVSQSPSNKVTEKGKDVELRCDPISGHTALYWYRQSLGQGLEFLIYFQGNSAPDKSGLPSDRFSAERTGGSVSTLTIQRTQQEDSAVYLCASSARGQGDNGYTFGSGTRLTVV.

Worth noting for this clone: The same CDR3 can be traced to other DNA sequences in this sample. The chain employs TRBV28 and TRBJ1-2, with D perhaps matching TRBD1 (6 bases). This CDR3 is built from 13 residues. Trimming removed 2 bases from V and 4 bases from J, with 8 bases in between. Germline CDR1 is MDHEN and CDR2 is SYDVKM. CDR3 protein: CASSLRGVYGYTF. DNA of the CDR3: TGTGCCAGCAGTTTAAGGGGGGTCTATGGCTACACCTTC.

The V call is TRBV5-1, the J call TRBJ1-4; unclear D gene. The germline V gene encodes CDR1 SGHRS and CDR2 YFSETQ. Trimming removed 0 bases at V and 7 bases at J, with 16 bases between. The CDR3 runs to 16 residues. CDR3 sequence: CASSLGFGEEVEKLFF. The CDR3 DNA is TGCGCCAGCAGCTTGGGTTTCGGCGAGGAGGTTGAAAAACTGTTTTTT.

This rearrangement joins TRBV10-3 to TRBJ2-7; D is uncertain. Germline V gene sequence: CDR1 ENHRY, CDR2 SYGVKD. The CDR3 covers 12 residues. Deletions cut 3 bases from V and 3 bases from J, with 6 bases between. The DNA for the CDR3 is TGTGCCATCAGTGACGGCCTCTACGAGCAGTACTTC. Translated, it gives CAISDGLYEQYF.

This chain links TRBV28 with TRBJ1-2, with no clear D. Trimming shortened V by 6 bases and J by 5 bases, and 16 bases separated the two germline ends. This CDR3 is 14 amino acids long. Germline-derived CDR1 and CDR2 are MDHEN and SYDVKM. DNA for the CDR3: TGTGCCAGCAGCTCAACACAGAATCCATATGGCTACACCTTC. Amino acid sequence: CASSSTQNPYGYTF.

This chain links TRBV5-6 with TRBJ2-2, with D possibly being TRBD1 or TRBD2 (6 bases each). The V end lost 0 bases, the J end lost 1 base, and 10 bases lay between the germline ends. In germline, CDR1 is SGHDT, CDR2 YYEEEE. CDR3 length: 16 residues. The CDR3 protein is CASSLEGGGNTGELFF. The DNA of the CDR3 is TGTGCCAGCAGCTTGGAAGGGGGAGGGAACACCGGGGAGCTGTTTTTT.

V and J are TRBV5-1 and TRBJ2-1; D gene unclear. This CDR3 is 16 amino acids long. V was shortened by 0 bases and J by 0 bases, with 10 bases between the two germline ends. Per germline, CDR1 SGHRS and CDR2 YFSETQ. The CDR3 spells CASSLAGPTSYNEQFF. CDR3 DNA: TGCGCCAGCAGCTTGGCCGGGCCCACCTCCTACAATGAGCAGTTCTTC.

The gene calls are TRBV5-8 and TRBJ1-5, with D tentatively TRBD1 (6 bases). Per germline, CDR1 SGHTS and CDR2 YDEGEE. The CDR3 consists of 14 residues. Deletions cut 3 bases from V and 4 bases from J, with 11 bases between. CDR3 bases: TGTGCCAGCAGCTGGGGACAACGAAATCAGCCCCAGCATTTT. Protein sequence: CASSWGQRNQPQHF.

The J gene is TRBJ2-2, the V gene TRBV14; D remains unclear. CDR3 length: 15 residues. V lost 2 bases and J lost 4, with 11 bases in between. Germline-derived CDR1 and CDR2 are SGHDN and FVKESK. CDR3 loop: CASSQFWESTGELFF. DNA for the CDR3: TGTGCCAGCAGCCAATTCTGGGAAAGCACCGGGGAGCTGTTTTTT.

The chain links TRBV28 to TRBJ1-3; 8 bases align to TRBD1. V lost 3 bases to trimming and J lost 5 bases; unmatched junction nucleotides: 6. The CDR3 runs to 15 residues. Germline values: CDR1 MDHEN, CDR2 SYDVKM. The CDR3 coding sequence is TGTGCCAGCAGTTTCCCGAGCAGGGGGCGAAACACCATATATTTT. Its protein is CASSFPSRGRNTIYF.

The J gene is TRBJ1-5, the V gene TRBV7-6; TRBD1 is a possible D gene (6 bases). The CDR3 consists of 15 residues. V lost 5 bases and J 4 bases, leaving 15 bases between the germline ends. In germline, CDR1 is SGHVS, CDR2 FNYEAQ. CDR3 loop: CASSQGGRGNQPQHF. The DNA of the CDR3 is TGTGCCAGCAGCCAAGGGGGGAGGGGAAATCAGCCCCAGCATTTT. Full variable domain (remainder filled in from reference TRBV7-6 and TRBJ1-5): GAGVSQSPRYKVTKRGQDVALRCDPISGHVSLYWYRQALGQGPEFLTYFNYEAQQDKSGLPNDRFSAERPEGSISTLTIQRTEQRDSAMYRCASSQGGRGNQPQHFGDGTRLSIL.

The J gene is TRBJ2-3, the V gene TRBV28, with TRBD2 as a possible D gene (5 bases). CDR1 and CDR2 (germline): MDHEN, SYDVKM. V was clipped by 1 base and J by 2 bases, with 7 bases between them. The CDR3 consists of 14 residues. CDR3 nucleotides: TGTGCCAGCAGTTTATCGGACTCCACAGATACGCAGTATTTT. Its protein product is CASSLSDSTDTQYF.

This clone was recorded a few times. The J gene is TRBJ1-1, the V gene TRBV9, with no clear D. The CDR3 is 13 residues long. Germline CDR1 is SGDLS and CDR2 is YYNGEE. V gave up 7 bases and J gave up 1 base, with 11 bases separating them. This chain's CDR3 is CASSNAWNTEAFF. In nucleotides, the CDR3 is TGTGCCAGCTCCAATGCATGGAACACTGAAGCTTTCTTT. Variable domain in full (rest from reference TRBV9 and TRBJ1-1): DSGVTQTPKHLITATGQRVTLRCSPRSGDLSVYWYQQSLDQGLQFLIQYYNGEERAKGNILERFSAQQFPDLHSELNLSSLELGDSALYFCASSNAWNTEAFFGQGTRLTVV.

The rearrangement joins TRBV25-1 to TRBJ2-5; TRBD2 agrees at 7 bases. The CDR3 extends over 15 amino acids. Germline V CDR1 and CDR2: MGHDK, SYGVNS. V gave up 6 bases and J gave up 1 base; unmatched junction bases: 8. CDR3 in amino acids: CASSPSGGFQETQYF. In DNA, the CDR3 is TGTGCCAGCAGCCCCTCGGGGGGATTCCAAGAGACCCAGTACTTC. Filled out from reference TRBV25-1 and TRBJ2-5, the complete variable domain reads EADIYQTPRYLVIGTGKKITLECSQTMGHDKMYWYQQDPGMELHLIHYSYGVNSTEKGDLSSESTVSRIRTEHFPLTLESARPSHTSQYLCASSPSGGFQETQYFGPGTRLLVL.

The sample holds a few counts of this clone. Mismatch with germline at one junction end may stem from a read error. The chain combines TRBV28 with TRBJ1-2; a possible D gene is TRBD1 (5 bases). The length of the CDR3 is 13 residues. CDR1 is MDHEN, CDR2 SYDVKM, per germline. The CDR3 DNA reads TGTGCCAGCAGTGGCAGGGCCAACTCTGGCTACACCTTC. Amino acid sequence: CASSGRANSGYTF.

The V call is TRBV6-5, the J call TRBJ2-7; D unclear. Germline assignment: CDR1 MNHEY and CDR2 SVGAGI. V lost 0 bases and J 3 bases, leaving 12 bases between the germline ends. This CDR3 is built from 15 residues. This chain's CDR3 is CASSYSSGSHYEQYF. The CDR3 nucleotides read TGTGCCAGCAGTTACTCATCGGGTTCGCACTACGAGCAGTACTTC.

In its sample, this clone was seen once. One end of the junction varies from germline; a read error may be responsible. This sequence joins TRBV9 and TRBJ2-1; 14 nucleotides line up with TRBD2. The CDR3 loop spans 15 amino acids. Germline-derived CDR1 and CDR2 are SGDLS and YYNGEE. CDR3 in DNA: TGTGCCAGCAGCGCAAGGGGACTAGCGGGAGACTCTAGGGTCTTC. Its protein is CASSARGLAGDSRVF.

In DNA, the CDR3 is TGTGCCAGCAGCTACCGAGGGGGCAGGGGGAGCACAGATACGCAGTATTTT. Protein sequence: CASSYRGGRGSTDTQYF. This rearrangement joins TRBV7-9 to TRBJ2-3; TRBD1 agrees at 7 bases. The V and J ends lost 4 bases and 0 bases, in that order; junction bases with no gene match: 10. Germline V gene sequence: CDR1 SEHNR, CDR2 FQNEAQ (reference sequence). The CDR3 has 17 residues.

V usage is TRBV7-9 and J usage is TRBJ2-7; D uncertain. Germline-derived CDR1 and CDR2 are SEHNR and FQNEAQ (reference sequence). This CDR3 is 11 amino acids long. Between the trimmed V and J ends, which lost 4 bases and 6 bases, there was a span of 7 bases. CDR3 nucleotides: TGTGCCAGCAGCTCAAAGACCGAGCAGTACTTC. This translates into CASSSKTEQYF.

The rearrangement joins TRBV4-1 to TRBJ2-1, with TRBD2 identical over 13 bases. The J segment lost 4 bases and the V segment lost 3 bases, leaving 6 bases of the junction unmatched. The CDR3 sequence is 17 residues long. Germline V gene sequence: CDR1 MGHRA, CDR2 YSYEKL. CDR3 nucleotide sequence: TGCGCCAGCAGCCAGAACGGACTAGCGGGAGCATACAATGAGCAGTTCTTC. Encoded protein: CASSQNGLAGAYNEQFF.

This chain connects TRBV4-1 to TRBJ1-2; 10 nucleotides match TRBD1. Losses at the gene ends were 0 bases for V and 3 bases for J; bases not matched to a gene: 7. CDR1 is MGHRA, CDR2 YSYEKL, per germline. CDR3 length: 17 residues. CDR3 in amino acids: CASSQDRQGATHYGYTF. The CDR3 DNA is TGCGCCAGCAGCCAAGATCGACAGGGGGCTACCCACTATGGCTACACCTTC.

This sequence joins TRBV9 and TRBJ1-4, with TRBD1 identical over 7 bases. The CDR3 runs to 13 residues. After removal of 4 bases from V and 8 bases from J, the junction contained 5 bases not matched to a gene. Germline lookup yields CDR1 SGDLS and CDR2 YYNGEE. CDR3 nucleotide sequence: TGTGCCAGCAGCCGCGGGACAGTGGAAAAACTGTTTTTT. As protein: CASSRGTVEKLFF.

This rearrangement joins TRBV5-1 to TRBJ2-5, with D possibly being TRBD2 (7 bases). The germline V and J ends were trimmed by 1 base and 5 bases, with 15 bases remaining between them. The CDR3 spans 15 residues. Germline V gene data show CDR1 as SGHRS and CDR2 as YFSETQ. CDR3 sequence: CASSLTGGRGETQYF. DNA for the CDR3: TGCGCCAGCAGCTTGACGGGGGGCAGAGGGGAGACCCAGTACTTC. Looking up the rest from reference TRBV5-1 and TRBJ2-5 gives the full variable domain: KAGVTQTPRYLIKTRGQQVTLSCSPISGHRSVSWYQQTPGQGLQFLFEYFSETQRNKGNFPGRFSGRQFSNSRSEMNVSTLELGDSALYLCASSLTGGRGETQYFGPGTRLLVL.

The V call is TRBV5-5, the J call TRBJ2-7; D is unclear. Between the trimmed V and J ends, which lost 0 bases and 0 bases, there was a span of 10 bases. This CDR3 contains 15 residues. From germline, CDR1 is SGHKS and CDR2 YYEKEE (reference sequence). CDR3 coding DNA: TGTGCCAGCAGCTTGGGGCCGATGTACTCCTACGAGCAGTACTTC. Translated: CASSLGPMYSYEQYF.

V is TRBV29-1 and J is TRBJ2-7; perhaps TRBD1 as D (6 bases). Per germline, CDR1 SQVTM and CDR2 ANQGSEA. V was clipped by 6 bases and J by 0 bases, with 15 bases between them. The length of the CDR3 is 14 residues. CDR3: CSVGHTVSSYEQYF. The DNA for the CDR3 is TGCAGCGTGGGACACACTGTGAGCTCCTACGAGCAGTACTTC.

The chain joins TRBV29-1 to TRBJ2-3; 7 bases are a match to TRBD1. The V gene's germline CDR1 is SQVTM and CDR2 ANQGSEA. The length of the CDR3 is 14 residues. V lost 4 bases and J lost 1; bases outside the gene matches: 5. The CDR3 DNA follows: TGCAGCGTTGCTCGGGGACAGCGCACAGATACGCAGTATTTT. Its protein product is CSVARGQRTDTQYF.

A single count supports this clone. The CDR3 DNA sequence: TGCGCCAGCAGCCAAGGGGACAGGGGTACGGGTGGCTACACCTTC. It is translated as CASSQGDRGTGGYTF. V and J are TRBV4-3 and TRBJ1-2, with TRBD1 identical over 10 bases. With 1 base clipped from V and 7 bases from J, the junction kept 6 bases outside the gene matches. The CDR3 has 15 residues. Germline CDR1 reads LGHNA; CDR2 reads YSLEER.

This clone appeared once. The chain combines TRBV5-4 with TRBJ2-2, with D perhaps matching TRBD1 (6 bases). V was trimmed by 1 base and J by 4 bases, leaving 17 bases between them. The CDR3 has 17 amino acids. From germline, CDR1 is SGHNT and CDR2 YYREEE (reference sequence). CDR3 region: CASSLFGTYGFTGELFF. The CDR3, as DNA: TGTGCCAGCAGCTTGTTCGGGACATATGGATTCACCGGGGAGCTGTTTTTT.

The V gene is TRBV11-2, the J gene TRBJ2-7, with TRBD2 matching 8 bases. The germline V gene encodes CDR1 SGHAT and CDR2 FQNNGV. Losses at the gene ends were 5 bases for V and 4 bases for J; bases not matched to a gene: 4. The CDR3 extends over 13 amino acids. The DNA for the CDR3 is TGTGCCAGCAGCGCGGGACTAGGGTACGAGCAGTACTTC. Protein: CASSAGLGYEQYF.